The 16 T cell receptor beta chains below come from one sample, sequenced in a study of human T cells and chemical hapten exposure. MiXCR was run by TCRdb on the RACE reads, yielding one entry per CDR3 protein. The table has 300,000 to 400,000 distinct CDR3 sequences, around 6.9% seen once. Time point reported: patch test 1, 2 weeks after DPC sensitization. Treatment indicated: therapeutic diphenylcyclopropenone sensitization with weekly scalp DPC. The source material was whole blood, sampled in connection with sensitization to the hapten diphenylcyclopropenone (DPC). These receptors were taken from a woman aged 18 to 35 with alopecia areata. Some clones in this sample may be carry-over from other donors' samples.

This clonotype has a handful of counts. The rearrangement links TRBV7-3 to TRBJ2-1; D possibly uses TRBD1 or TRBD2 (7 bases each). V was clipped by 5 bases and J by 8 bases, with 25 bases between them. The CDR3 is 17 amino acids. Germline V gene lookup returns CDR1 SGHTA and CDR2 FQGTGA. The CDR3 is CASSPLAGGGLHHEQFF. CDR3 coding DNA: TGTGCCAGCAGCCCCTTAGCAGGGGGGGGGCTTCACCATGAGCAGTTCTTC.

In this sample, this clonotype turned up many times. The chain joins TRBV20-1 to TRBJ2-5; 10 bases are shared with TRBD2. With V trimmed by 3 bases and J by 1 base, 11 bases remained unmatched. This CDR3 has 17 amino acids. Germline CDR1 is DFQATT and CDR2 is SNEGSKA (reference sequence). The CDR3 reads CSARKIRTSGIQETQYF. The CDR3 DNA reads TGCAGTGCTAGGAAAATAAGGACTAGCGGAATCCAAGAGACCCAGTACTTC.

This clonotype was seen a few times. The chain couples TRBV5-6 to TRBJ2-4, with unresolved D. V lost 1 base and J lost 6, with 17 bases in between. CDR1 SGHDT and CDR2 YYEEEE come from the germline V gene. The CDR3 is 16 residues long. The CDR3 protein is CASSLFETAPVNIQYF. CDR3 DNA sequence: TGTGCCAGCAGCTTGTTTGAGACTGCGCCGGTAAACATTCAGTACTTC.

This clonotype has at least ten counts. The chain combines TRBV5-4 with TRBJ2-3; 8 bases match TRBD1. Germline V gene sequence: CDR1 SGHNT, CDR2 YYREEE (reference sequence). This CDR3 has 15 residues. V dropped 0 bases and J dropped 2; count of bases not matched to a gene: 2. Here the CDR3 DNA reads TGTGCCAGCAGCTTGGACAGGGGGTTCACAGATACGCAGTATTTT. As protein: CASSLDRGFTDTQYF.

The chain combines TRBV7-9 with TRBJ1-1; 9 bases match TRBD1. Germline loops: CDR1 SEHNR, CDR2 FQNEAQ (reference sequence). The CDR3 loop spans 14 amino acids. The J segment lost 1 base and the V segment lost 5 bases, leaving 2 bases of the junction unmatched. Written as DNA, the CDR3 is TGTGCCAGCAGCCAGACAGGGGGGAACACTGAAGCTTTCTTT. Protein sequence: CASSQTGGNTEAFF.

Written as DNA, the CDR3 is TGCGCCAGCTTTACTACCGGGTCGGATACGCAGTATTTT. Its protein is CASFTTGSDTQYF. The rearrangement joins TRBV5-1 to TRBJ2-3; D not resolved. V was trimmed by 7 bases and J by 6 bases, leaving 15 bases between them. Germline loops: CDR1 SGHRS, CDR2 YFSETQ. This CDR3 has 13 residues.

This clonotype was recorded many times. CDR3 DNA: TGCAGTGTTGCGAATGAGGAAACATCTGAAGCTTTCTTT. This translates into CSVANEETSEAFF. The rearrangement uses TRBV20-1 and TRBJ1-1; no firm D call. This CDR3 has 13 residues. V lost 7 bases and J 6 bases, leaving 18 bases between the germline ends. CDR1 is DFQATT, CDR2 SNEGSKA, per germline (reference sequence).

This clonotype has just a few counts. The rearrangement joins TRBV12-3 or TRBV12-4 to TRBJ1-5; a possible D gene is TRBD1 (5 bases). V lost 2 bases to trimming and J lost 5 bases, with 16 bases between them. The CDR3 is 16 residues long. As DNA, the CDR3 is TGTGCCAGCAGTTTATATTCAGGGTCGGCCGATCAGCCCCAGCATTTT. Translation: CASSLYSGSADQPQHF.

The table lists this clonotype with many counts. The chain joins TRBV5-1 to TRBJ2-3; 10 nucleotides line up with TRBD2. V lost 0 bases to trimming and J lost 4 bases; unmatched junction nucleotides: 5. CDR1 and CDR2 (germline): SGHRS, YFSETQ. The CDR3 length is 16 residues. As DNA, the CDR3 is TGCGCCAGCAGCTTGGCCGTTCTAGCGGGGGCAGATACGCAGTATTTT. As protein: CASSLAVLAGADTQYF.

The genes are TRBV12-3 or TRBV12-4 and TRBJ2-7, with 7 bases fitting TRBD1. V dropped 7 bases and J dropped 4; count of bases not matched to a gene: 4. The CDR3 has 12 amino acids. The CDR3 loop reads CASKGGGYEQYF. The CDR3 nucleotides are TGTGCCAGCAAAGGGGGCGGGTACGAGCAGTACTTC.

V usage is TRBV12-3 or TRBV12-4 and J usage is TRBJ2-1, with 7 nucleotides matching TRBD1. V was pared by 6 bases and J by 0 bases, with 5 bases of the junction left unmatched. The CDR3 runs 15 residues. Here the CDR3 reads CASRGTGVSYNEQFF. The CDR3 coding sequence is TGTGCCAGCAGGGGTACAGGGGTCTCCTACAATGAGCAGTTCTTC.

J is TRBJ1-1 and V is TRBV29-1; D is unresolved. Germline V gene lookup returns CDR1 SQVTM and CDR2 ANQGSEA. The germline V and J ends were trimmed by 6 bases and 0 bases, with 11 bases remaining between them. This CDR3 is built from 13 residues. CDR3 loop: CSVRTSMNTEAFF. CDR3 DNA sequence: TGCAGCGTGCGGACCAGCATGAACACTGAAGCTTTCTTT.

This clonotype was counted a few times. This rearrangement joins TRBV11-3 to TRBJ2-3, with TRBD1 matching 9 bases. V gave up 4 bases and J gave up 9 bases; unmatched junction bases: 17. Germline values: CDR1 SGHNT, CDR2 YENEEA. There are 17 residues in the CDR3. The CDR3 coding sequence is TGTGCCAGCAGCTCTTCCCCGGGACAGGGCAGTGGGTTGACGCAGTATTTT. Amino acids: CASSSSPGQGSGLTQYF.

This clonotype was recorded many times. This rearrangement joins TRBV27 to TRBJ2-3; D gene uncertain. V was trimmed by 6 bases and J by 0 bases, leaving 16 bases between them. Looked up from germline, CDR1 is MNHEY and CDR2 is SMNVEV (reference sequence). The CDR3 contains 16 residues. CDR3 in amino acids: CASSRLLRRSTDTQYF. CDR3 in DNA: TGTGCCAGCAGCCGTTTGCTACGGCGGAGCACAGATACGCAGTATTTT.

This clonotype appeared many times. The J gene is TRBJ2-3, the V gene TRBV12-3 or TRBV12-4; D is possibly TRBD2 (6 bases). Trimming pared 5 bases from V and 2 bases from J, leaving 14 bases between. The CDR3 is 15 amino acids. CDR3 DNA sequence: TGTGCCAGCAGTCCGGGACTGCCGAACACAGATACGCAGTATTTT. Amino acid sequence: CASSPGLPNTDTQYF.

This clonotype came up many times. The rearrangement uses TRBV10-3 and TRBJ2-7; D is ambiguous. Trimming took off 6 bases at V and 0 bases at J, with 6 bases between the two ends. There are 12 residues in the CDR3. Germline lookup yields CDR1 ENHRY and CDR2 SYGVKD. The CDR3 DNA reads TGTGCCATCAGGGGCCGCTCCTACGAGCAGTACTTC. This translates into CAIRGRSYEQYF.